The 26 T cell receptor beta chains reported below all come from one sample, sequenced in a study of cytomegalovirus exposure and HLA in healthy donors. 60 Vbeta and 13 Jbeta primers were used in PCR. Profiled with immunoSEQ multiplex PCR; TCRdb holds only in-frame clones, not every one. The table includes approximately 97,000 clones, 81% detected once. The source material was PBMCs. All receptors derive from a woman between 70 and 85 years old in good health and CMV-seropositive.

This clone was counted once. The V and J genes are TRBV5-1 and TRBJ1-1; D is possibly TRBD1 (5 bases). CDR1 is SGHRS, CDR2 YFSETQ, per germline. The CDR3 totals 16 residues. Trimming took off 0 bases at V and 0 bases at J, with 12 bases between the two ends. The CDR3: CASSLGQTRMNTEAFF. As DNA, the CDR3 is TGCGCCAGCAGCTTGGGACAGACGCGTATGAACACTGAAGCTTTCTTT.

This rearrangement joins TRBV4-1 to TRBJ1-3; D is possibly TRBD1 (6 bases). Looked up from germline, CDR1 is MGHRA and CDR2 is YSYEKL. The CDR3 covers 17 residues. Trimming removed 1 base from V and 3 bases from J, with 16 bases in between. CDR3 sequence reads: CASSQGLRQGLGNTIYF. The CDR3 DNA reads as TGCGCCAGCAGCCAAGGCCTCCGGCAGGGGCTTGGAAACACCATATATTTT.

The V and J genes are TRBV2 and TRBJ2-1, with no clear D. Germline lookup yields CDR1 SNHLY and CDR2 FYNNEI. Trimming shortened V by 6 bases and J by 6 bases, and 15 bases separated the two germline ends. There are 14 residues in the CDR3. CDR3 nucleotide sequence: TGTGCCAGCAGCCCCGGCTCTGGGCCCAATGAGCAGTTCTTC. It is translated as CASSPGSGPNEQFF. Full variable domain (missing parts from reference TRBV2 and TRBJ2-1): EPEVTQTPSHQVTQMGQEVILRCVPISNHLYFYWYRQILGQKVEFLVSFYNNEISEKSEIFDDQFSVERPDGSNFTLKIRSTKLEDSAMYFCASSPGSGPNEQFFGPGTRLTVL.

CDR3 region: CASSGGDSRAYEQYF. CDR3 DNA: TGTGCCAGCAGTGGAGGGGACAGTAGGGCTTACGAGCAGTACTTC. This chain uses TRBV2 with TRBJ2-7, with TRBD1 matching over 7 bases. Per the germline V gene, CDR1 is SNHLY and CDR2 is FYNNEI. V gave up 4 bases and J gave up 4 bases; unmatched junction bases: 10. CDR3 length: 15 amino acids.

The genes are TRBV5-8 and TRBJ2-3, with 9 bases identical to TRBD1. Germline CDR1 is SGHTS and CDR2 is YDEGEE. The CDR3 length is 16 residues. Trimming took 2 bases from V and 2 from J; bases not matched to a gene: 6. The CDR3 spells CASSFRDRETTDTQYF. Here the CDR3 DNA reads TGTGCCAGCAGCTTCCGGGACAGGGAAACCACAGATACGCAGTATTTT.

This clone was observed a handful of times. The chain is built from TRBV30 and TRBJ2-3, with a possible D match to TRBD2 (6 bases). CDR1 and CDR2 from the germline V gene are GTSNPN and SVGIG (reference sequence). V gave up 0 bases and J gave up 1 base, with 11 bases separating them. The CDR3 has 15 amino acids. Written as DNA, the CDR3 is TGTGCCTGGAGTGTAAGGTGGGAGGGCACAGATACGCAGTATTTT. Encoded protein: CAWSVRWEGTDTQYF.

The chain links TRBV5-1 to TRBJ2-7; D perhaps matches TRBD1 (7 bases). Germline-derived CDR1 and CDR2 are SGHRS and YFSETQ. Trimming left V 3 bases short and J 1 base short, with 14 bases between. The length of the CDR3 is 15 residues. The CDR3 nucleotides read TGCGCCAGCAGCTACTCGACAGGGAGGTCCTACGAGCAGTACTTC. Translated: CASSYSTGRSYEQYF.

The chain combines TRBV5-5 with TRBJ2-3; TRBD1 agrees at 8 bases. The CDR3 covers 16 residues. Looked up from germline, CDR1 is SGHKS and CDR2 is YYEKEE (reference sequence). The V segment lost 4 bases and the J segment 2 bases; nucleotides outside the gene matches: 9. The CDR3 reads CASSLPTGAITDTQYF. The CDR3 bases are TGTGCCAGCAGCCTCCCGACAGGGGCAATCACAGATACGCAGTATTTT.

The genes are TRBV28 and TRBJ1-4; weak D call: TRBD1 (6 bases). The CDR3 runs to 14 residues. Germline CDR1 MDHEN, CDR2 SYDVKM. V dropped 7 bases and J dropped 7 bases, with 16 bases sitting between them. The CDR3 DNA follows: TGTGCCAGCACCAGCCTGACAGGTGGTGAAAAACTGTTTTTT. It is translated as CASTSLTGGEKLFF.

The chain is built from TRBV6-5 and TRBJ2-5; 11 bases line up with TRBD2. The better agreement between TRBJ2-7 and the DNA end casts doubt on the J call. Germline CDR1 reads MNHEY; CDR2 reads SVGAGI. This CDR3 spans 15 amino acids. CDR3 in amino acids: CASSYIAGGPYEQYF. In DNA, the CDR3 is TGTGCCAGCAGCTATATAGCGGGAGGGCCCTACGAGCAGTACTTC.

V and J are TRBV25-1 and TRBJ2-1, with D perhaps TRBD2 (6 bases). Germline CDR1 MGHDK, CDR2 SYGVNS. The ends were cut back, 1 base at V and 10 bases at J, with 14 bases in the middle. The CDR3 extends over 14 amino acids. This chain's CDR3 is CASSESGLQYEQFF. In DNA form, the CDR3 reads TGTGCCAGCAGTGAATCCGGACTACAATACGAGCAGTTCTTC.

A few counts support this clone. The V call is TRBV5-1, the J call TRBJ2-7; 8 bases map to TRBD1. CDR1 and CDR2 (germline): SGHRS, YFSETQ. V was pared by 6 bases and J by 0 bases, with 8 bases of the junction left unmatched. This CDR3 comprises 15 residues. CDR3: CASNRDRPTSYEQYF. The CDR3 DNA reads TGCGCCAGCAACCGGGACAGGCCCACCTCCTACGAGCAGTACTTC.

The V and J genes are TRBV18 and TRBJ1-1; 7 bases fit TRBD1. The germline CDR1 and CDR2 sequences are KGHSH and LQKENI. The CDR3 contains 15 residues. V lost 5 bases, J lost 1 base, and 7 bases stayed unmatched. CDR3 sequence: CASSIQGSQNTEAFF. CDR3 coding DNA: TGTGCCAGCTCAATACAGGGGTCCCAGAACACTGAAGCTTTCTTT.

This chain joins TRBV10-3 and TRBJ2-6; TRBD2 aligns across 12 bases. After removal of 4 bases from V and 2 bases from J, the junction contained 3 bases not matched to a gene. The germline gives CDR1 ENHRY, CDR2 SYGVKD. The CDR3 length is 17 residues. As DNA, the CDR3 is TGTGCCATCAGTGTCGGACTAGCGGGACCTGGGGCCAACGTCCTGACTTTC. This sequence encodes CAISVGLAGPGANVLTF.

The chain employs TRBV29-1 and TRBJ1-1; TRBD1 agrees at 10 bases. Germline-derived CDR1 and CDR2 are SQVTM and ANQGSEA. Trimming took 5 bases from V and 3 from J; bases not matched to a gene: 3. The CDR3 consists of 13 residues. CDR3 coding DNA: TGCAGCGTTACGGGACAGGGGTACACTGAAGCTTTCTTT. This gives the protein CSVTGQGYTEAFF.

The rearrangement links TRBV5-8 to TRBJ2-5; D remains ambiguous. The J call is doubtful: the DNA matches TRBJ2-7 better. The CDR3 runs to 13 residues. Germline V lookup: CDR1 SGHTS, CDR2 YDEGEE. CDR3: CASSLVQTYEQYF. The CDR3 region has the DNA TGTGCCAGCAGCTTGGTCCAAACCTACGAGCAGTACTTC.

The chain links TRBV7-9 to TRBJ2-2, with D tentatively TRBD1 (5 bases). V was pared by 1 base and J by 6 bases, with 12 bases between. The CDR3 covers 15 residues. The germline CDR1 and CDR2 sequences are SEHNR and FQNEAQ (reference sequence). CDR3 residues: CASSLGRAVAGELFF. The CDR3 DNA follows: TGTGCCAGCAGCTTAGGCAGGGCTGTCGCCGGGGAGCTGTTTTTT.

The V and J genes are TRBV27 and TRBJ2-1, with no clear D. Germline V gives CDR1 MNHEY, CDR2 SMNVEV (reference sequence). Trimming stripped 4 bases from V and 3 bases from J, with 13 bases between. The length of the CDR3 is 15 residues. CDR3 protein: CASSSTSTGYNEQFF. The CDR3 DNA is TGTGCCAGCAGTTCGACTTCTACGGGCTACAATGAGCAGTTCTTC.

The rearrangement joins TRBV28 to TRBJ1-3; D is ambiguous. Germline V gene data show CDR1 as MDHEN and CDR2 as SYDVKM. V lost 6 bases to trimming and J lost 3 bases, with 9 bases between them. The CDR3 has 13 amino acids. CDR3 in amino acids: CASRSSGGNTIYF. CDR3 sequence (DNA): TGTGCCAGCAGATCGTCGGGTGGAAACACCATATATTTT.

This sequence joins TRBV19 and TRBJ1-1; 10 nucleotides match TRBD1. The CDR3 totals 15 residues. Germline lookup yields CDR1 LNHDA and CDR2 SQIVND (reference sequence). With 4 bases clipped from V and 5 bases from J, the junction kept 7 bases outside the gene matches. The CDR3 sequence: CASSRQGAVRTEAFF. The CDR3 nucleotides read TGTGCCAGTAGTAGACAGGGGGCAGTTAGAACTGAAGCTTTCTTT.

This sequence joins TRBV2 and TRBJ2-7, with 9 bases that match TRBD2. Germline V CDR1 and CDR2: SNHLY, FYNNEI. This CDR3 spans 14 amino acids. The V gene end was trimmed by 8 bases and the J gene end by 1 base; junction bases not matched to a gene: 6. The CDR3 bases are TGTGCCAGCGCGACTAGCGGTAATTCCTACGAGCAGTACTTC. It yields the protein CASATSGNSYEQYF.

The chain has TRBV7-2 and TRBJ1-3; tentative D call: TRBD1 (6 bases). Germline V gives CDR1 SGHTA, CDR2 FQGNSA. Trimming removed 5 bases from V and 4 bases from J, with 15 bases in between. The CDR3 is 15 amino acids. CDR3 sequence: CASSQTGRAGNTIYF. The DNA of the CDR3 is TGTGCCAGCAGCCAAACAGGGAGAGCCGGAAACACCATATATTTT. Based on the CDR3 plus reference TRBV7-2 and TRBJ1-3, the full variable domain is GAGVSQSPSNKVTEKGKDVELRCDPISGHTALYWYRQSLGQGLEFLIYFQGNSAPDKSGLPSDRFSAERTGGSVSTLTIQRTQQEDSAVYLCASSQTGRAGNTIYFGEGSWLTVV.

This chain links TRBV11-2 with TRBJ1-2; D is possibly TRBD1 (5 bases). The CDR3 spans 15 residues. The germline V and J ends were trimmed by 6 bases and 0 bases, with 14 bases remaining between them. Germline values: CDR1 SGHAT, CDR2 FQNNGV. The CDR3 DNA follows: TGTGCCAGCAGACGACAGACAGCTTCTAACTATGGCTACACCTTC. Translated: CASRRQTASNYGYTF.

The CDR3 loop reads CGTSGRTKNIQYF. The CDR3 DNA reads TGTGGGACTAGCGGGAGAACCAAAAACATTCAGTACTTC. The chain carries TRBV19 and TRBJ2-4, with 13 bases identical to TRBD2. The CDR3 loop spans 13 amino acids. Germline CDR1 LNHDA, CDR2 SQIVND (reference sequence). Using reference TRBV19 and TRBJ2-4 for the parts outside the CDR3, the full variable domain is DGGITQSPKYLFRKEGQNVTLSCEQNLNHDAMYWYRQDPGQGLRLIYYSQIVNDFQKGDIAEGYSVSREKKESFPLTVTSAQKNPTAFYLCGTSGRTKNIQYFGAGTRLSVL.

The chain carries TRBV4-3 and TRBJ2-7, with D maybe TRBD1 (8 bases). This CDR3 has 16 amino acids. V gave up 3 bases and J gave up 2 bases, with 17 bases separating them. Germline values: CDR1 LGHNA, CDR2 YSLEER. This chain's CDR3 is CASSHEQGGLTYEQYF. CDR3 nucleotide sequence: TGCGCCAGCAGCCACGAACAGGGGGGGCTTACCTACGAGCAGTACTTC.

CDR3 sequence reads: CASSQMSSSGRPPDEQFF. The CDR3, as DNA: TGCGCCAGCAGCCAAATGTCTTCTAGCGGGAGGCCCCCGGATGAGCAGTTCTTC. The J gene is TRBJ2-1, the V gene TRBV4-1; 11 bases align to TRBD2. The germline V gene has CDR1 MGHRA and CDR2 YSYEKL. CDR3 length: 18 residues. The V and J ends lost 2 bases and 8 bases, in that order; junction bases with no gene match: 14.